These 11 T cell receptor beta chains share one sample of origin, sequenced in a study of post-analysis software for immune sequencing data. Researchers reported that TCR beta cDNA libraries carried unique molecular identifiers. TCRdb called the PCR reads again in MiXCR, with one record for every CDR3 protein. The sample lists about 260,000 distinct CDR3 sequences, 36% seen once, with 4% to 6% in the top ten. Study observations and caveats: In patients, TRBV5-6, TRBV5-1 and TRBV20-1 belonged to 4 or 5 TRBV segments found more frequently than in controls.

Their antigens remain unidentified. Specimen: blood. The receptors were gathered from a girl aged 5-17 years with multiple sclerosis.

Points on this clonotype: A much larger clone sits a single nucleotide away, making a read error possible. The chain uses TRBV20-1 and TRBJ2-1; 8 bases fit TRBD2. The V gene's germline CDR1 is DFQATT and CDR2 SNEGSKA (reference sequence). The length of the CDR3 is 16 residues. With 1 base clipped from V and 7 bases from J, the junction kept 12 bases outside the gene matches. CDR3 sequence: CSARGSSSGSGNEQFF. The CDR3 nucleotides read TGCAGTGCTAGAGGGTCGAGCAGCGGGAGCGGGAATGAGCAGTTCTTC.

This clonotype has a count of ten or more. The chain joins TRBV6-5 to TRBJ2-7, with a tentative D call TRBD2 (6 bases). V shed 2 bases and J shed 3 bases, with 17 bases lying between them. The CDR3 length is 16 residues. Germline V gene lookup returns CDR1 MNHEY and CDR2 SVGAGI. The CDR3 coding sequence is TGTGCCAGCAGTTACCGTCATAGCGGAGCTATCTACGAGCAGTACTTC. Translating it yields CASSYRHSGAIYEQYF.

This clonotype was found many times. The V gene is TRBV6-5, the J gene TRBJ2-3; 8 bases align to TRBD2. This CDR3 region has 15 residues. V was clipped by 5 bases and J by 4 bases; unmatched bases: 8. The germline V gene has CDR1 MNHEY and CDR2 SVGAGI. The CDR3 sequence is CASSPGSGTADTQYF. The CDR3 DNA follows: TGTGCCAGCAGTCCAGGTAGCGGGACGGCAGATACGCAGTATTTT.

The sample holds a few counts of this clonotype. The chain recombines TRBV28 with TRBJ1-3; possibly TRBD1 for D (6 bases). The CDR3 runs to 16 residues. Trimming took off 5 bases at V and 4 bases at J, with 18 bases between the two ends. Germline V gene lookup returns CDR1 MDHEN and CDR2 SYDVKM. CDR3 region: CASSVQDSKKGNTIYF. DNA of the CDR3: TGTGCCAGCAGTGTCCAGGACAGTAAAAAGGGAAACACCATATATTTT. Using reference TRBV28 and TRBJ1-3 for the parts outside the CDR3, the full variable domain is DVKVTQSSRYLVKRTGEKVFLECVQDMDHENMFWYRQDPGLGLRLIYFSYDVKMKEKGDIPEGYSVSREKKERFSLILESASTNQTSMYLCASSVQDSKKGNTIYFGEGSWLTVV.

This clonotype appeared many times. The J gene is TRBJ1-2, the V gene TRBV27; D gene uncertain. This CDR3 has 15 amino acids. The germline V gene has CDR1 MNHEY and CDR2 SMNVEV (reference sequence). With 2 bases removed from V and 0 bases from J, the gap between germline ends came to 10 bases. As DNA, the CDR3 is TGTGCCAGCAGTTTAGGAGGGATAGCTAACTATGGCTACACCTTC. As protein: CASSLGGIANYGYTF.

Notes on this clonotype: This could be a read error, since a much larger clone is one nucleotide away. J is TRBJ1-2 and V is TRBV6-1, with a possible D match to TRBD1 (5 bases). This CDR3 is 13 amino acids long. CDR1 and CDR2 (germline): MNHNS, SASEGT. V gave up 7 bases and J gave up 6 bases, with 15 bases separating them. CDR3 coding DNA: TGTGCCAGCAATGAGGGACGGGAAAATGGCTACACCTTC. Its protein product is CASNEGRENGYTF.

The gene calls are TRBV6-5 and TRBJ1-6; TRBD1 agrees at 9 bases. Trimming took 0 bases from V and 9 from J; bases not matched to a gene: 9. From germline, CDR1 is MNHEY and CDR2 SVGAGI. CDR3 size: 17 residues. As DNA, the CDR3 is TGTGCCAGCAGTTACTCCGGGACAGGGATATTTCGTTCACCCCTCCACTTT. The encoded protein is CASSYSGTGIFRSPLHF.

This clonotype was picked up many times. The J gene is TRBJ1-1, the V gene TRBV6-6; D may be TRBD1 (6 bases). V lost 7 bases to trimming and J lost 11 bases, with 14 bases between them. The germline gives CDR1 MNHNY, CDR2 SVGAGI (reference sequence). The CDR3 contains 11 residues. As DNA, the CDR3 is TGTGCCAGCACCCAGGGGTATGAGGCTTTCTTT. Amino acid sequence: CASTQGYEAFF.

The rearrangement uses TRBV6-1 and TRBJ1-5, with D uncertain. The germline gives CDR1 MNHNS, CDR2 SASEGT. The V end was cut by 2 bases, the J end by 0 bases, with 5 bases between. This CDR3 is built from 14 residues. The CDR3 is CASSESDSNQPQHF. In DNA form, the CDR3 reads TGTGCCAGCAGTGAATCTGATAGCAATCAGCCCCAGCATTTT.

The chain joins TRBV20-1 to TRBJ2-3; D is unresolved. Germline V gene data show CDR1 as DFQATT and CDR2 as SNEGSKA (reference sequence). The CDR3 consists of 15 residues. Deletions cut 6 bases from V and 2 bases from J, with 18 bases between. DNA for the CDR3: TGCAGTGCCGAAGAACTCTCTGGTGCCACAGATACGCAGTATTTT. This translates into CSAEELSGATDTQYF.

The rearrangement links TRBV3-1 to TRBJ1-1; tentative D call: TRBD1 (5 bases). The germline V gene encodes CDR1 LGHDT and CDR2 YNNKEL (reference sequence). V was shortened by 0 bases and J by 5 bases, with 10 bases between the two germline ends. The CDR3 is made up of 14 amino acids. CDR3 protein: CASSQDRAGTEAFF. The CDR3 region has the DNA TGTGCCAGCAGCCAAGACAGGGCGGGGACTGAAGCTTTCTTT.